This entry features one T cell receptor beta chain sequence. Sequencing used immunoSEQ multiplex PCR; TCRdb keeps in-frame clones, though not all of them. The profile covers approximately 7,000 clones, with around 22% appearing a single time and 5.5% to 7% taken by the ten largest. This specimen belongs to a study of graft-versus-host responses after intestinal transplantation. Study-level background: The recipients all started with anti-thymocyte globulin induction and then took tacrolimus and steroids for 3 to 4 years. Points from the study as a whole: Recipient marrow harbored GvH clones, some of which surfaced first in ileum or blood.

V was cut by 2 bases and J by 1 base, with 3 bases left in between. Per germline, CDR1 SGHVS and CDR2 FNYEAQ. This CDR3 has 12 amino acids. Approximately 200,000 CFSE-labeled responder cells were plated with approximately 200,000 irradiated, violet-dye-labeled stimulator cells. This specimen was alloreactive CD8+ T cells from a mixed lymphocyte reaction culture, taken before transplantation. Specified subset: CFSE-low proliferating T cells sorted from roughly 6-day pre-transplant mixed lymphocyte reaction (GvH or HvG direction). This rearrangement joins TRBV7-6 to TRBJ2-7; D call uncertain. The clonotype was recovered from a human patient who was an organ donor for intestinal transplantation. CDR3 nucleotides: TGTGCCAGCAGCTTACCTTCCTACGAGCAGTACTTC. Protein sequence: CASSLPSYEQYF.